The 30 T cell receptor beta chains below were found in one sample sequenced in a study of OX40 agonist ivuxolimab in advanced cancers. Libraries were built with the immunoSEQ multiplex PCR assay. TCRdb retrieved this table from immuneACCESS and kept in-frame rearrangements only. Not all clones are present; in checked studies, unresolved V genes account for under half, and no reason is known for the remainder. In all, the sample holds some 60,000 clones, and about 82% of those were seen once. The ten biggest clones cover less than 2% of the sample. This specimen consisted of CD4+ or CD8+ T cells sorted from blood, obtained in a trial of the OX40 agonist ivuxolimab. These receptors were collected from an adult with an advanced solid tumor such as melanoma, head and neck, liver or kidney cancer.

This chain links TRBV19 with TRBJ1-5; 12 nucleotides agree with TRBD1. Trimming cost V 6 bases and J 3 bases; bases outside gene matches: 3. The germline V gene encodes CDR1 LNHDA and CDR2 SQIVND (reference sequence). This CDR3 region has 15 residues. CDR3 loop: CASSPGQGANQPQHF. The CDR3 bases are TGTGCCAGTAGCCCGGGACAGGGGGCCAATCAGCCCCAGCATTTT.

The chain uses TRBV7-8 and TRBJ2-7; tentatively, D is TRBD2 (6 bases). Per the germline V gene, CDR1 is SGHVS and CDR2 is FQNEAQ. CDR3 size: 15 residues. V lost 4 bases, J lost 5 bases, and 18 bases lay in between. CDR3 in amino acids: CASSSKGLLGDEQYV. As DNA, the CDR3 is TGTGCCAGCAGCTCGAAGGGACTTTTGGGCGACGAGCAGTACGTC.

The rearrangement links TRBV21-1 to TRBJ2-7; the listed D gene, TRBD2, was not tested against the DNA. TRBV21-1 is deemed a pseudogene. This CDR3 has 17 residues. The CDR3 coding sequence is TGTGCCAGCAGCAAAGGGCTAGCGGGTCTTACGAGGAACGAGCAGTACGTC. Its protein is CASSKGLAGLTRNEQYV.

The chain links TRBV5-1 to TRBJ2-7; possible D gene TRBD2, 6 bases. The CDR3 has 13 residues. V lost 6 bases and J lost 5, with 15 bases in between. Germline-derived CDR1 and CDR2 are SGHRS and YFSETQ. The CDR3 is CASTLPGVHEQYF. DNA for the CDR3: TGCGCCAGCACCCTCCCGGGGGTCCACGAGCAGTACTTC.

This clone was recorded at least ten times. The chain recombines TRBV27 with TRBJ1-2, with a weak D call TRBD1 (5 bases). The CDR3 is 12 residues long. Trimming stripped 8 bases from V and 8 bases from J, with 15 bases between. The germline gives CDR1 MNHEY, CDR2 SMNVEV (reference sequence). The CDR3 reads CASGRVSEGYTF. The CDR3 bases are TGTGCCAGCGGCAGGGTTTCGGAGGGCTACACCTTC.

Here the CDR3 reads CASSMSDTEAFF. CDR3 nucleotide sequence: TGCGCCAGCAGTATGTCGGACACTGAAGCTTTCTTT. The chain recombines TRBV5-1 with TRBJ1-1, with D unresolved. V was shortened by 5 bases and J by 3 bases, with 8 bases between the two germline ends. Germline assignment: CDR1 SGHRS and CDR2 YFSETQ. The CDR3 is 12 residues long.

V is TRBV6-1 and J is TRBJ2-5; 9 bases are a match to TRBD2. Germline CDR1 reads MNHNS; CDR2 reads SASEGT. Unmatched junction bases numbered 7, after V lost 6 bases and J lost 2 bases. The CDR3 loop spans 15 amino acids. The CDR3 here is CASRPRAGGQETQYF. In DNA form, the CDR3 reads TGTGCCAGCAGGCCGCGGGCGGGAGGGCAAGAGACCCAGTACTTC.

Ten or more counts support this clone. This chain links TRBV27 with TRBJ1-2; no clear D gene. This CDR3 comprises 14 residues. The V and J ends lost 2 bases and 0 bases respectively, with 7 bases between them. Germline CDR1 and CDR2: MNHEY and SMNVEV (reference sequence). The CDR3 here is CASSLRESNYGYTF. The CDR3 region has the DNA TGTGCCAGCAGTTTAAGAGAATCTAACTATGGCTACACCTTC.

The chain joins TRBV18 to TRBJ2-3, with D hard to call. Germline V gene sequence: CDR1 KGHSH, CDR2 LQKENI. CDR3 length equals 13 residues. V was cut by 5 bases and J by 0 bases, with 6 bases left in between. This chain's CDR3 is CASSTWSTDTQYF. The CDR3, as DNA: TGTGCCAGCTCAACGTGGAGCACAGATACGCAGTATTTT.

This clone was detected only once. V gene TRBV1 combines with J gene TRBJ2-3; the DNA was not used to check the table's D call, TRBD2. TRBV1 is described as a pseudogene. The CDR3 contains 17 residues. CDR3 sequence (DNA): TGCACCAGCAGCCAAGATGGAGGGTTACATAGCACAGATACGCAGTATTTT. It specifies CTSSQDGGLHSTDTQYF.

The rearrangement joins TRBV18 to TRBJ2-1, with D uncertain. Looked up from germline, CDR1 is KGHSH and CDR2 is LQKENI. Trimming removed 0 bases at V and 0 bases at J, with 9 bases between. The CDR3 has 16 amino acids. The CDR3 reads CASSPPSISSYNEQFF. In DNA form, the CDR3 reads TGTGCCAGCTCACCACCTAGCATAAGCTCCTACAATGAGCAGTTCTTC.

The chain combines TRBV18 with TRBJ1-3; D is unresolved. The CDR3 runs 14 residues. Germline V gene data show CDR1 as KGHSH and CDR2 as LQKENI. The V gene lost 6 bases and the J gene lost 2 bases, with 11 bases spanning the gap. The CDR3: CASSDGGTGNTIYF. The CDR3 region has the DNA TGTGCCAGCTCGGATGGAGGTACTGGAAACACCATATATTTT.

This sequence joins TRBV18 and TRBJ2-7, with a weak D call TRBD2 (5 bases). Germline CDR1 reads KGHSH; CDR2 reads LQKENI. V was pared by 3 bases and J by 2 bases, with 11 bases between. CDR3 size: 14 residues. The CDR3 DNA reads as TGTGCCAGCTCACCCCCTAGCTCTCCCTACGAGCAGTACTTC. Translated, it gives CASSPPSSPYEQYF.

The rearrangement uses TRBV6-5 and TRBJ2-4; D possibly corresponds to TRBD1 (7 bases). This CDR3 contains 14 residues. V shed 5 bases and J shed 3 bases, with 11 bases lying between them. CDR1 is MNHEY and CDR2 is SVGAGI in the germline V gene. DNA for the CDR3: TGTGCCAGCAGTCGCGGGACAGTCAAAAACATTCAGTACTTC. This sequence encodes CASSRGTVKNIQYF.

The count of this clone is one. Distinct nucleotide sequences in the sample also encode this CDR3. The chain carries TRBV27 and TRBJ2-1, with D possibly matching TRBD1 (6 bases). CDR3 length: 14 amino acids. In germline, CDR1 is MNHEY, CDR2 SMNVEV (reference sequence). V lost 3 bases and J lost 3, with 9 bases in between. The CDR3 region has the DNA TGTGCCAGCAGTTTGGGCAGGGGCTACAATGAGCAGTTCTTC. Its protein is CASSLGRGYNEQFF.

The CDR3 region is CASSSRTESYGYTF. CDR3 DNA: TGTGCCAGCAGCTCACGGACAGAGAGCTATGGCTACACCTTC. This chain joins TRBV5-5 and TRBJ1-2, with D possibly being TRBD1 (6 bases). This CDR3 comprises 14 residues. Germline lookup yields CDR1 SGHKS and CDR2 YYEKEE (reference sequence). The V end was cut by 3 bases, the J end by 4 bases, with 13 bases between.

This chain links TRBV7-3 with TRBJ2-1; 13 positions agree with TRBD2. Germline CDR1 and CDR2: SGHTA and FQGTGA. J gave up 7 bases and V 5 bases, and 8 bases lay outside the gene matches. The length of the CDR3 is 16 residues. The CDR3 loop reads CASSLRWTSGSNEQFF. CDR3 sequence (DNA): TGTGCCAGCAGCCTACGGTGGACTAGCGGGAGTAATGAGCAGTTCTTC.

The V and J genes are TRBV4-2 and TRBJ2-2, with a weak D call TRBD1 (5 bases). Germline V gene lookup returns CDR1 LGHNA and CDR2 YNFKEQ. V lost 7 bases to trimming and J lost 8 bases, with 23 bases between them. CDR3 length: 16 amino acids. The CDR3 loop is CASTRSGLVRAGELFF. DNA for the CDR3: TGTGCCAGCACCCGCAGTGGGTTAGTCAGGGCTGGGGAGCTGTTTTTT.

This clone was detected a few times. This chain uses TRBV28 with TRBJ1-2; 10 positions match TRBD1. This CDR3 region has 15 residues. Germline values: CDR1 MDHEN, CDR2 SYDVKM. V lost 3 bases to trimming and J lost 5 bases; unmatched junction nucleotides: 6. The CDR3 protein is CASSLGPGQGYGYTF. The CDR3 nucleotides are TGTGCCAGCAGTTTGGGTCCGGGACAGGGGTATGGCTACACCTTC.

The chain links TRBV30 to TRBJ2-7; no clear D gene. The length of the CDR3 is 8 residues. V was pared by 3 bases and J by 7 bases, with 1 base between. Per the germline V gene, CDR1 is GTSNPN and CDR2 is SVGIG (reference sequence). The CDR3 reads CAWREQYV. CDR3 nucleotide sequence: TGTGCCTGGAGGGAGCAGTACGTC.

The V call is TRBV7-9, the J call TRBJ2-7; the match to TRBD2 covers 13 bases. The V gene end was trimmed by 6 bases and the J gene end by 2 bases; junction bases not matched to a gene: 1. The CDR3 totals 14 residues. Germline V CDR1 and CDR2: SEHNR, FQNEAQ (reference sequence). DNA of the CDR3: TGTGCCAGCAGTGGACTAGCGGGAGCCTACGAGCAGTACTTC. Its protein is CASSGLAGAYEQYF.

Of note for this clone: One end of the junction fails to match germline, which may point to a read error. The chain uses TRBV7-9 and TRBJ2-3; TRBD2 aligns across 11 bases. This CDR3 has 15 amino acids. Germline V gives CDR1 SEHNR, CDR2 FQNEAQ (reference sequence). CDR3 region: CASSPWTSGTDTQYF. CDR3 coding DNA: TGCGCCAGCAGCCCCTGGACTAGCGGGACAGATACGCAGTATTTT.

This chain uses TRBV12-5 with TRBJ1-3; no firm D call. Germline V gene lookup returns CDR1 LGHNT and CDR2 FRNRAP. CDR3 size: 14 residues. The ends were cut back, 9 bases at V and 0 bases at J, with 12 bases in the middle. CDR3 sequence (DNA): TGTGCTAGCGCCGGTGGTATCTCTGGAAACACCATATATTTT. It codes for CASAGGISGNTIYF.

This chain uses TRBV19 with TRBJ2-2; no firm D call. Germline V gives CDR1 LNHDA, CDR2 SQIVND (reference sequence). V shed 4 bases and J shed 6 bases, with 9 bases lying between them. The CDR3 length is 13 residues. The CDR3 region is CASSTIEAGELFF. CDR3 bases: TGTGCCAGTAGTACTATAGAAGCCGGGGAGCTGTTTTTT. The variable domain in full, with the rest retrieved from reference TRBV19 and TRBJ2-2, is DGGITQSPKYLFRKEGQNVTLSCEQNLNHDAMYWYRQDPGQGLRLIYYSQIVNDFQKGDIAEGYSVSREKKESFPLTVTSAQKNPTAFYLCASSTIEAGELFFGEGSRLTVL.

This sequence joins TRBV6-1 and TRBJ2-7, with D unresolved. This CDR3 is built from 12 residues. V lost 10 bases, J lost 0 bases, and 10 bases lay in between. Germline CDR1 and CDR2: MNHNS and SASEGT. The CDR3 loop is CATKLSSYEQYV. CDR3 in DNA: TGTGCCACCAAATTGAGCTCCTACGAGCAGTACGTC.

V usage is TRBV30 and J usage is TRBJ1-1; D may be TRBD1 (5 bases). The germline V gene encodes CDR1 GTSNPN and CDR2 SVGIG (reference sequence). The CDR3 length is 11 residues. V lost 4 bases, J lost 8 bases, and 11 bases lay in between. The chain's CDR3 is CAWTWGGEAFF. The CDR3 region has the DNA TGTGCCTGGACGTGGGGGGGGGAAGCTTTCTTT. Variable domain in full (rest from reference TRBV30 and TRBJ1-1): SQTIHQWPATLVQPVGSPLSLECTVEGTSNPNLYWYRQAAGRGLQLLFYSVGIGQISSEVPQNLSASRPQDRQFILSSKKLLLSDSGFYLCAWTWGGEAFFGQGTRLTVV.

The J gene is TRBJ1-5, the V gene TRBV7-9; 9 bases agree with TRBD1. J was trimmed by 6 bases and V by 5 bases; bases with no gene match: 8. The CDR3 sequence is 15 residues long. Per germline, CDR1 SEHNR and CDR2 FQNEAQ (reference sequence). CDR3 nucleotide sequence: TGTGCCAGCAGCCCTTCCGGGACAGGGAGTCAGCCCCAGCATTTT. It specifies CASSPSGTGSQPQHF.

J is TRBJ1-1 and V is TRBV18; D uncertain. The V and J ends lost 0 bases and 0 bases respectively, with 8 bases between them. Germline-derived CDR1 and CDR2 are KGHSH and LQKENI. The CDR3 covers 15 residues. The CDR3 DNA reads TGTGCCAGCTCACCACCGTCCTTCATGAACACTGAAGCTTTCTTT. Its translation: CASSPPSFMNTEAFF.

The chain carries TRBV4-1 and TRBJ2-2, with 11 bases lining up with TRBD2. Germline values: CDR1 MGHRA, CDR2 YSYEKL. The CDR3 spans 18 residues. V trimming: 2 bases; J trimming: 2 bases; junction bases outside the gene matches: 7. CDR3 DNA sequence: TGCGCCAGCAGCCAAAGAGAGACTAGCGGGACAAACACCGGGGAGCTGTTTTTT. Its translation is CASSQRETSGTNTGELFF.

The rearrangement uses TRBV5-6 and TRBJ2-3; the D is unclear. Trimming cost V 2 bases and J 0 bases, with 10 bases left between them. CDR3 size: 15 residues. The germline gives CDR1 SGHDT, CDR2 YYEEEE. Here the CDR3 reads CASSLPPRSTDTQYF. In nucleotides, the CDR3 is TGTGCCAGCAGCTTACCTCCGAGAAGCACAGATACGCAGTATTTT.